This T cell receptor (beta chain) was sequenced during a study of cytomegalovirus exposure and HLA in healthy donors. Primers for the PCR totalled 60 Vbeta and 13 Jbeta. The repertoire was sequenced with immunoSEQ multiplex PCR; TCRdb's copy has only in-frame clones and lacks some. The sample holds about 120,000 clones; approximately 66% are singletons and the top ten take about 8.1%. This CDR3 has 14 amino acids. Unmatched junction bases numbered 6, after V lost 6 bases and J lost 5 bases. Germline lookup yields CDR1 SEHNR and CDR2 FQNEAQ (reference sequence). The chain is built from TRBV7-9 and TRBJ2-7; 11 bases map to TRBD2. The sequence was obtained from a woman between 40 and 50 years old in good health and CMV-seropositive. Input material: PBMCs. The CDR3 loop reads CASSFGTSGHEQYF. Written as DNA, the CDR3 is TGTGCCAGCAGTTTTGGGACTAGCGGACACGAGCAGTACTTC.